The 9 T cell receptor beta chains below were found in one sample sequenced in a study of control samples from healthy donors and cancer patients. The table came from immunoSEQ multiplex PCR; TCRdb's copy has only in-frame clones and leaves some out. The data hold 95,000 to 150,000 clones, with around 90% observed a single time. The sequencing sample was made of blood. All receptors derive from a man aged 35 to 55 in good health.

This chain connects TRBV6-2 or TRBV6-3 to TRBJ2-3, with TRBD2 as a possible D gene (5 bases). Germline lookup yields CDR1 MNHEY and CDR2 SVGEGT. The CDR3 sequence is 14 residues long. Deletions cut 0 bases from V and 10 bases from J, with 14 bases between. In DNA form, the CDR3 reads TGTGCCAGCAGTTACTCCCCCCCGGGGAAGTCGCAGTATTTT. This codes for CASSYSPPGKSQYF.

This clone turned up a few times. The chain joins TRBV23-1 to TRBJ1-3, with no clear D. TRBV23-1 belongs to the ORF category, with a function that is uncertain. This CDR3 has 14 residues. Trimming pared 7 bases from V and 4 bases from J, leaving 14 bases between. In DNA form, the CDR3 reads TGCGCCAGCATTGGGAGGGTCGGGGGAAACACCATATATTTT. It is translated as CASIGRVGGNTIYF.

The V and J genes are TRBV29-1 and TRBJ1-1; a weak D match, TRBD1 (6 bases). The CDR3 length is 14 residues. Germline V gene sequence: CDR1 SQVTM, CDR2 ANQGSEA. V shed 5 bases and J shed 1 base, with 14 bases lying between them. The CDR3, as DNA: TGCAGCGTTAAAAGGGGGGTGGCGAACACTGAAGCTTTCTTT. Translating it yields CSVKRGVANTEAFF.

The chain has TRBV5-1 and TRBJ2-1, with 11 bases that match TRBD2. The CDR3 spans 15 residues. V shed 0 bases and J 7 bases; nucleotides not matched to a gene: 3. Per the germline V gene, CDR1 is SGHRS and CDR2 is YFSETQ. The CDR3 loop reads CASSLAGLAVNEQFF. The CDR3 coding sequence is TGCGCCAGCAGCTTGGCGGGACTAGCGGTAAATGAGCAGTTCTTC.

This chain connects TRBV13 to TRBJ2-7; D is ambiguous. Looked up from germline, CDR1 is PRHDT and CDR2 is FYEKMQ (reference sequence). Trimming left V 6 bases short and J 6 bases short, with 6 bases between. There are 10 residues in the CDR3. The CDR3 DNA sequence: TGTGCCAGCAGTCCTGCCGAGCAGTACTTC. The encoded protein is CASSPAEQYF.

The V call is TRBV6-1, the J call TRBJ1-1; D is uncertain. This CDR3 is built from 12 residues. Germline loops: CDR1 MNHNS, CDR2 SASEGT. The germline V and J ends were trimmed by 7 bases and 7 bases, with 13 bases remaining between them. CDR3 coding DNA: TGTGCCAGCACTAAATGGAGCCTTGAAGCTTTCTTT. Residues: CASTKWSLEAFF.

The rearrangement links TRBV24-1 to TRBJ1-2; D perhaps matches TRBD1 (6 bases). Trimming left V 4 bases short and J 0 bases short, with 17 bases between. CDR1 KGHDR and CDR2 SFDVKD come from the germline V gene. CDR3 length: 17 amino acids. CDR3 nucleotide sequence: TGTGCCACCAGTGACGGGGGCCGGACAGCCACTAACTATGGCTACACCTTC. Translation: CATSDGGRTATNYGYTF.

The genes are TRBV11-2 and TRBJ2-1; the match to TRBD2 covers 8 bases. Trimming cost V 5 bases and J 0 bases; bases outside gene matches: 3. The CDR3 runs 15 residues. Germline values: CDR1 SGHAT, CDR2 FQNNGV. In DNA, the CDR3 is TGTGCCAGCAGCCCGGGGGGGAGCTCCTACAATGAGCAGTTCTTC. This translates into CASSPGGSSYNEQFF.

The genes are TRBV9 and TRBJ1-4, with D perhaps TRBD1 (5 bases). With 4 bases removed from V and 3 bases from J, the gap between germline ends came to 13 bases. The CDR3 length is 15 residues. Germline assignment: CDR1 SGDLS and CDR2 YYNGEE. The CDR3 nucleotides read TGTGCCAGCAGCAGCCGACGGGGACCTAATGAAAAACTGTTTTTT. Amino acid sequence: CASSSRRGPNEKLFF.